Sequencing of this T cell receptor beta chain was carried out in a study of TIL therapy for anti-PD-1-resistant metastatic lung cancer. Comment on this clone: Its cognate antigen is unknown.

The V gene's germline CDR1 is LNHDA and CDR2 SQIVND (reference sequence). This CDR3 comprises 10 residues. V dropped 7 bases and J dropped 7 bases, with 7 bases sitting between them. Time point: pre-treatment sample, taken before nivolumab and TIL therapy. The tumor samples were excised metastases, mostly pleural nodules or supraclavicular lymph nodes. This was the immunoSEQ v3 assay. Clones were sequenced by immunoSEQ multiplex PCR, and TCRdb holds only the in-frame ones, with some missing. The profile shows more than 10,000 clones, 55% to 65% of them singletons. Notes on the study in general: TIL cultures after expansion showed higher clonality and lower diversity than baseline tumor (median about 6% vs 30%).

The source was tumor tissue, collected at baseline. This sequence joins TRBV19 and TRBJ1-1; D call uncertain. The sequence derives from a person aged 25 to 85 with non-small cell lung cancer. CDR3 nucleotide sequence: TGTGCCAGTATGGGTTTTGAAGCTTTCTTT. Translated, it gives CASMGFEAFF.